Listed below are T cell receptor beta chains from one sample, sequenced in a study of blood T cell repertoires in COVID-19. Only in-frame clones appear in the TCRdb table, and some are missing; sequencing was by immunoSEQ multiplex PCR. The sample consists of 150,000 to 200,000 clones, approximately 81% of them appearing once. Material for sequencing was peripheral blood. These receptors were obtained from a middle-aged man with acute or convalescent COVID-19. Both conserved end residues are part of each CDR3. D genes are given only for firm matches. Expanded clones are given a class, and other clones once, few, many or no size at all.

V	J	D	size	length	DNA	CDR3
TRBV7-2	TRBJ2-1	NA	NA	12	TGTGCCAGCAGCTTGGGGGCCAGTGAGCAGTTCTTC	CASSLGASEQFF
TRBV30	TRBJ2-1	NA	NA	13	TGTGCCTGGGGTATTGTCTCCTACAATGAGCAGTTCTTC	CAWGIVSYNEQFF
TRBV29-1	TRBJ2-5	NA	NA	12	TGCAGCGTTGGCCCCACTCAAGAGACCCAGTACTTC	CSVGPTQETQYF
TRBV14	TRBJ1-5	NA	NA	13	TGTGCCAGCAGCCAAACAGGTGGGCAGCCCCAGCATTTT	CASSQTGGQPQHF
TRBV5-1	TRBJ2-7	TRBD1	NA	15	TGCGCCAGCAGCAACCTCGGGACAGGACCCTACGAGCAGTACTTC	CASSNLGTGPYEQYF
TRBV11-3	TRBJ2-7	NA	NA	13	TGTGCCAGCAGCTCAGTTTCCTCCTACGAGCAGTACTTC	CASSSVSSYEQYF
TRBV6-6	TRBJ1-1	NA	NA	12	TGTGCCAGCAGTTACGGTAGCCGTGGAGCTTTCTTT	CASSYGSRGAFF
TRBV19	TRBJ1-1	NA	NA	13	TGTGCCAGCGCAATGACAGTGAACACTGAAGCTTTCTTT	CASAMTVNTEAFF
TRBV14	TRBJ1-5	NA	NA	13	TGTGCCAGCAGCCAATCGGAGGGCCAGCCCCAGCATTTT	CASSQSEGQPQHF
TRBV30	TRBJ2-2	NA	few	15	TGTGCCTGGAATCCAGATCCGGGGAACACCGGGGAGCTGTTTTTT	CAWNPDPGNTGELFF
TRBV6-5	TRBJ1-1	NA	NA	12	TGTGCCAGCAGTCTCCGGGACACCTTGTCTTTCTTT	CASSLRDTLSFF